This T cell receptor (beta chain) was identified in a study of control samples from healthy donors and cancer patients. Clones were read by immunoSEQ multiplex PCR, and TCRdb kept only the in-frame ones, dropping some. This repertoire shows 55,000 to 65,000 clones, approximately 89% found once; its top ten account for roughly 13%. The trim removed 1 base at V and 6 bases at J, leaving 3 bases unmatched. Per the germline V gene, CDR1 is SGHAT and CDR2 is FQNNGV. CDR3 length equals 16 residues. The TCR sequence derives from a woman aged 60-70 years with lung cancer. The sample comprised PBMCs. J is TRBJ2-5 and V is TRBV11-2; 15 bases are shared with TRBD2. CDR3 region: CASSLGTSGRAKTQYF. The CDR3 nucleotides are TGTGCCAGCAGCTTAGGGACTAGCGGGAGGGCGAAGACCCAGTACTTC.